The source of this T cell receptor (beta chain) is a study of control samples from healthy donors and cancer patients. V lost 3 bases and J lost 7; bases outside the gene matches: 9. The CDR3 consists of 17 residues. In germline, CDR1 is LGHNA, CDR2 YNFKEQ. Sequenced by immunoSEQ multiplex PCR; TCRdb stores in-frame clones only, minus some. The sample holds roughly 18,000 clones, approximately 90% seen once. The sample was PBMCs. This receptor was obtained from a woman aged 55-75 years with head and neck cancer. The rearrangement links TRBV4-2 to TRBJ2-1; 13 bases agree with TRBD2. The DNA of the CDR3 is TGTGCCAGCAGCCAGGGTGCCGGGACTAGCGGGATTAATGAGCAGTTCTTC. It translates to CASSQGAGTSGINEQFF.